This entry concerns a single T cell receptor (beta chain). The sample is drawn from a study of CD8 T cells in Susac syndrome. A quantity of about 0.5 to 1 ug RNA underwent reverse transcription using random hexamers. The CDR3 of TCR beta was amplified by immunoSEQ multiplex PCR across 54 Vbeta and 13 Jbeta. TCRdb passed the immunoSEQ multiplex PCR reads through MiXCR, listing each CDR3 protein once. The sample comprises 100,000 to 150,000 distinct CDR3 sequences, about 95% of which are singletons, and more than 0.095% rests with the top ten. CDR3 size: 14 residues. CDR1 and CDR2 from the germline V gene are GTSNPN and SVGIG (reference sequence). Trimming took 2 bases from V and 5 from J; bases not matched to a gene: 2. Controls matched for age and sex were healthy donors.

This clonotype originated in a human donor in good health. The sample comprised CD4+ T cells from PBMCs. The J gene is TRBJ1-4, the V gene TRBV30; 10 positions agree with TRBD1. The CDR3 DNA reads as TGTGCCTGGAGTCGGACAGGGGGGAATGAAAAACTGTTTTTT. Protein product: CAWSRTGGNEKLFF. The variable domain in full, with the rest retrieved from reference TRBV30 and TRBJ1-4, is SQTIHQWPATLVQPVGSPLSLECTVEGTSNPNLYWYRQAAGRGLQLLFYSVGIGQISSEVPQNLSASRPQDRQFILSSKKLLLSDSGFYLCAWSRTGGNEKLFFGSGTQLSVL.